A selection of T cell receptor beta chains follows, all from one sample in a study of blood T cell repertoires in COVID-19. Data came from immunoSEQ multiplex PCR; TCRdb stores just in-frame clones and leaves some out. The data hold 150,000 to 250,000 clones, with about 85% observed a single time. Sequenced sample: peripheral blood. The receptors were sampled from a woman in her 40s with COVID-19, enrolled during active disease. CDR3s include the opening cysteine and the closing phenylalanine or tryptophan. The order of the fields is J gene, V gene, clone size, D gene, CDR3 protein, CDR3 DNA. D genes are given only for firm matches. Rows may omit the clone size; those that give it use once, few, many or a size class.

J gene: TRBJ1-3; V gene: TRBV18; clone size: few; D gene: .; CDR3 protein: CASSPTRQAPLAGNTIYF; CDR3 DNA: TGTGCCAGCTCACCAACCCGGCAGGCCCCCTTGGCTGGAAACACCATATATTTT
J gene: TRBJ1-5; V gene: TRBV6-5; clone size: .; D gene: .; CDR3 protein: CGESEGYSNQPQHF; CDR3 DNA: TGTGGGGAATCAGAGGGTTATAGCAATCAGCCCCAGCATTTT
J gene: TRBJ2-3; V gene: TRBV4-1; clone size: .; D gene: .; CDR3 protein: CASSQKGGLVAYIRSSTDTQYF; CDR3 DNA: TGCGCCAGCAGCCAAAAGGGCGGACTTGTAGCTTATATAAGATCTAGCACAGATACGCAGTATTTT
J gene: TRBJ2-1; V gene: TRBV30; clone size: many; D gene: .; CDR3 protein: CAWGPTYNEQFF; CDR3 DNA: TGTGCCTGGGGCCCCACTTACAATGAGCAGTTCTTC
J gene: TRBJ2-3; V gene: TRBV7-2; clone size: .; D gene: .; CDR3 protein: CASSLGRGNRRADTQYF; CDR3 DNA: TGTGCCAGCAGCTTGGGCCGGGGGAATCGCAGGGCAGATACGCAGTATTTT
J gene: TRBJ2-2; V gene: TRBV5-1; clone size: .; D gene: TRBD1; CDR3 protein: CASGADRATGELFF; CDR3 DNA: TGCGCCAGCGGCGCCGACAGGGCCACCGGGGAGCTGTTTTTT
J gene: TRBJ1-2; V gene: TRBV5-5; clone size: .; D gene: TRBD1; CDR3 protein: CASSRGTGDIGGYTF; CDR3 DNA: TGTGCCAGCAGCCGGGGGACAGGGGATATCGGTGGCTACACCTTC
J gene: TRBJ1-1; V gene: TRBV27; clone size: few; D gene: TRBD1; CDR3 protein: CASSPSTGGNTEAFF; CDR3 DNA: TGTGCCAGCAGTCCTTCGACAGGGGGAAACACTGAAGCTTTCTTT
J gene: TRBJ1-1; V gene: TRBV10-1; clone size: .; D gene: TRBD1; CDR3 protein: CASGTANTEAFF; CDR3 DNA: TGCGCCAGCGGGACAGCTAACACTGAAGCTTTCTTT
J gene: TRBJ2-1; V gene: TRBV4-1; clone size: .; D gene: TRBD1; CDR3 protein: CASSQEGPGTGSRNEQFF; CDR3 DNA: TGCGCCAGCAGCCAAGAGGGTCCCGGGACAGGGTCGAGGAATGAGCAGTTCTTC
J gene: TRBJ1-5; V gene: TRBV4-1; clone size: few; D gene: .; CDR3 protein: CASSQELVQPQHF; CDR3 DNA: TGCGCCAGCAGCCAAGAATTAGTCCAGCCCCAGCATTTT
J gene: TRBJ1-2; V gene: TRBV6-5; clone size: .; D gene: .; CDR3 protein: CASSYSGTFLYGYTF; CDR3 DNA: TGTGCCAGCAGTTACTCCGGGACATTTCTCTATGGCTACACCTTC
J gene: TRBJ1-3; V gene: TRBV18; clone size: .; D gene: TRBD1; CDR3 protein: CASSPDRSGNTIYF; CDR3 DNA: TGTGCCAGCTCACCGGACAGGTCTGGAAACACCATATATTTT
J gene: TRBJ1-5; V gene: TRBV4-1; clone size: .; D gene: .; CDR3 protein: CASSQVGRGIQPQHF; CDR3 DNA: TGCGCCAGCAGCCAAGTAGGGCGGGGGATTCAGCCCCAGCATTTT
J gene: TRBJ1-3; V gene: TRBV4-2; clone size: few; D gene: .; CDR3 protein: CASSQDPGLGNTIYF; CDR3 DNA: TGTGCCAGCAGCCAAGACCCAGGGTTAGGAAACACCATATATTTT
J gene: TRBJ2-3; V gene: TRBV5-1; clone size: .; D gene: .; CDR3 protein: CASSGQITDTQYF; CDR3 DNA: TGCGCCAGCAGCGGACAGATCACAGATACGCAGTATTTT
J gene: TRBJ2-7; V gene: TRBV29-1; clone size: .; D gene: TRBD1; CDR3 protein: CSVGPDRANEQYF; CDR3 DNA: TGCAGCGTTGGGCCGGACAGGGCGAACGAGCAGTACTTC
J gene: TRBJ1-5; V gene: TRBV19; clone size: .; D gene: .; CDR3 protein: CASSSRDKNQPQHF; CDR3 DNA: TGTGCCAGTAGTTCCCGGGACAAAAATCAGCCCCAGCATTTT
J gene: TRBJ2-5; V gene: TRBV15; clone size: .; D gene: TRBD2; CDR3 protein: CATSSPLGSGYGASGEKETQYF; CDR3 DNA: TGTGCCACCAGCAGCCCCCTCGGGTCCGGGTACGGTGCTAGCGGGGAGAAAGAGACCCAGTACTTC
J gene: TRBJ1-1; V gene: TRBV4-1; clone size: .; D gene: .; CDR3 protein: CASSQGDNTEAFF; CDR3 DNA: TGCGCCAGCAGCCAAGGAGATAACACTGAAGCTTTCTTT
J gene: TRBJ1-2; V gene: TRBV10-3; clone size: .; D gene: TRBD1; CDR3 protein: CAISADRVEGGYTF; CDR3 DNA: TGTGCCATCAGTGCGGACAGGGTGGAGGGTGGCTACACCTTC
J gene: TRBJ2-1; V gene: TRBV2; clone size: .; D gene: TRBD2; CDR3 protein: CASSDWASGYNEQFF; CDR3 DNA: TGTGCCAGCAGTGATTGGGCTAGCGGATACAATGAGCAGTTCTTC
J gene: TRBJ1-1; V gene: TRBV5-6; clone size: .; D gene: .; CDR3 protein: CASSGGWGNTEAFF; CDR3 DNA: TGTGCCAGCAGCGGCGGGTGGGGGAACACTGAAGCTTTCTTT
J gene: TRBJ2-7; V gene: TRBV25-1; clone size: .; D gene: .; CDR3 protein: CASSEEDEQYF; CDR3 DNA: TGTGCCAGCAGTGAGGAGGACGAGCAGTACTTC
J gene: TRBJ1-3; V gene: TRBV19; clone size: few; D gene: TRBD1; CDR3 protein: CASSLTGASGNTIYF; CDR3 DNA: TGTGCCAGTAGTTTGACAGGGGCATCTGGAAACACCATATATTTT
J gene: TRBJ2-1; V gene: TRBV27; clone size: .; D gene: TRBD2; CDR3 protein: CASRRSGGYNEQFF; CDR3 DNA: TGTGCCAGCAGAAGGAGCGGGGGGTACAATGAGCAGTTCTTC
J gene: TRBJ2-7; V gene: TRBV18; clone size: .; D gene: .; CDR3 protein: CASSPRGTYEQYF; CDR3 DNA: TGTGCCAGCTCACCCCGAGGTACCTACGAGCAGTACTTC
J gene: TRBJ1-3; V gene: TRBV7-6; clone size: .; D gene: .; CDR3 protein: CASSLGLASGNTIYF; CDR3 DNA: TGTGCCAGCAGCCTGGGACTGGCGTCTGGAAACACCATATATTTT
J gene: TRBJ1-2; V gene: TRBV9; clone size: .; D gene: .; CDR3 protein: CASSVAPNRVDYGYTF; CDR3 DNA: TGTGCCAGCAGCGTAGCCCCCAACAGGGTTGACTATGGCTACACCTTC
J gene: TRBJ1-2; V gene: TRBV19; clone size: .; D gene: TRBD1; CDR3 protein: CASSRQGRLTNYGYTF; CDR3 DNA: TGTGCCAGTAGTCGACAGGGGAGGTTAACTAACTATGGCTACACCTTC
J gene: TRBJ2-7; V gene: TRBV4-1; clone size: few; D gene: .; CDR3 protein: CASSQVTVQRDYEQYF; CDR3 DNA: TGCGCCAGCAGCCAAGTTACGGTCCAGAGGGATTACGAGCAGTACTTC
J gene: TRBJ2-2; V gene: TRBV9; clone size: .; D gene: TRBD2; CDR3 protein: CASSVGLAGGPGTGELFF; CDR3 DNA: TGTGCCAGCAGCGTTGGACTAGCGGGAGGGCCGGGAACCGGGGAGCTGTTTTTT
J gene: TRBJ2-5; V gene: TRBV19; clone size: .; D gene: .; CDR3 protein: CASTAGGWQTQYF; CDR3 DNA: TGTGCCAGTACTGCTGGGGGCTGGCAGACCCAGTACTTC
J gene: TRBJ1-5; V gene: TRBV5-1; clone size: .; D gene: .; CDR3 protein: CASSLEGEQPQHF; CDR3 DNA: TGCGCCAGCAGCTTGGAAGGGGAACAGCCCCAGCATTTT
J gene: TRBJ1-5; V gene: TRBV18; clone size: .; D gene: .; CDR3 protein: CASSPGTGNQPQHF; CDR3 DNA: TGTGCCAGCTCACCTGGGACTGGCAATCAGCCCCAGCATTTT
J gene: TRBJ2-5; V gene: TRBV2; clone size: once; D gene: .; CDR3 protein: CASTVRETQYF; CDR3 DNA: TGTGCCAGCACCGTGCGGGAGACCCAGTACTTC
J gene: TRBJ2-1; V gene: TRBV30; clone size: .; D gene: .; CDR3 protein: CAWNLREGNEQFF; CDR3 DNA: TGTGCCTGGAATTTACGCGAGGGCAATGAGCAGTTCTTC
J gene: TRBJ2-1; V gene: TRBV14; clone size: .; D gene: TRBD2; CDR3 protein: CASSHDPGLAGKFYNEQFF; CDR3 DNA: TGTGCCAGCAGCCATGACCCTGGACTAGCGGGGAAATTTTACAATGAGCAGTTCTTC
J gene: TRBJ1-1; V gene: TRBV7-9; clone size: .; D gene: .; CDR3 protein: CASSLAGSGEAFF; CDR3 DNA: TGTGCCAGCAGCTTAGCCGGTTCCGGTGAAGCTTTCTTT
J gene: TRBJ1-5; V gene: TRBV7-9; clone size: .; D gene: .; CDR3 protein: CASSLGSGSNQPQHF; CDR3 DNA: TGTGCCAGCAGCTTAGGTTCCGGTAGCAATCAGCCCCAGCATTTT
J gene: TRBJ2-1; V gene: TRBV5-6; clone size: few; D gene: TRBD2; CDR3 protein: CASSSYRTSVTYNEQFF; CDR3 DNA: TGTGCCAGCAGCTCCTACCGGACTAGCGTAACGTACAATGAGCAGTTCTTC
J gene: TRBJ2-7; V gene: TRBV18; clone size: once; D gene: .; CDR3 protein: CASSPPGLSIPYEQYF; CDR3 DNA: TGTGCCAGCTCACCACCGGGACTCTCGATCCCCTACGAGCAGTACTTC